This T cell receptor (beta chain) originates from a study of T cell responses to AZD1222 COVID-19 vaccine. This table comes from immunoSEQ multiplex PCR, and its TCRdb copy is limited to in-frame clones, with some not included. The sample has more than 110,000 clones; about 93% are singletons. Study-level points and caveats: Unmutated regions of variants are reportedly targeted by nearly half of spike-specific TCRs. Repertoire sampling was restricted to post-peak T cell response timepoints. Dominant CD4 TCR responses targeted spike regions 160-218 and 743-854.

On this clone itself: Its antigen remains unidentified.

Looked up from germline, CDR1 is SEHNR and CDR2 is FQNEAQ (reference sequence). The CDR3 is 18 residues long. With V trimmed by 5 bases and J by 3 bases, 14 bases remained unmatched. This sequence was found in an adult in good health. J is TRBJ2-2 and V is TRBV7-9; 8 nucleotides agree with TRBD2. The input for sequencing was peripheral blood, taken on day 0 of AZD1222 vaccination. CDR3 amino acids: CASSRSVAGLGDTGELFF. The CDR3 DNA is TGTGCCAGCAGCCGTTCTGTAGCGGGGCTCGGGGACACCGGGGAGCTGTTTTTT.